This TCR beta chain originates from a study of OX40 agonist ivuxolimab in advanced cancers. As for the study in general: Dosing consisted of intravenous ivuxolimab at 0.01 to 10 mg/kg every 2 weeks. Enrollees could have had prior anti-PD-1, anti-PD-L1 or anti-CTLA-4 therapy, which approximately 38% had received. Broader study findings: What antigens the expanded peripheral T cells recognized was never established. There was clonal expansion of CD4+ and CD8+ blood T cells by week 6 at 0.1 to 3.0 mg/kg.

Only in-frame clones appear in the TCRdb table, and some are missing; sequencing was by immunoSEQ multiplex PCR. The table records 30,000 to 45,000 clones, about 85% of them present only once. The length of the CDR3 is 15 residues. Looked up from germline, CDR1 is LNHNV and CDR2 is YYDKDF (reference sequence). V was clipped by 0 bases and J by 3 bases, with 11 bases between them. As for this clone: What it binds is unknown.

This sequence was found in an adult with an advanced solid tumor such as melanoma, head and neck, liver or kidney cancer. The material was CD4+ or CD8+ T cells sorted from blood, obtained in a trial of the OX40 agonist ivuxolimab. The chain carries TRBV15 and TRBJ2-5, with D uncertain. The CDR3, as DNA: TGTGCCACCAGCAGAGATCAGTGGAAGGAAGAGACCCAGTACTTC. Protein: CATSRDQWKEETQYF.